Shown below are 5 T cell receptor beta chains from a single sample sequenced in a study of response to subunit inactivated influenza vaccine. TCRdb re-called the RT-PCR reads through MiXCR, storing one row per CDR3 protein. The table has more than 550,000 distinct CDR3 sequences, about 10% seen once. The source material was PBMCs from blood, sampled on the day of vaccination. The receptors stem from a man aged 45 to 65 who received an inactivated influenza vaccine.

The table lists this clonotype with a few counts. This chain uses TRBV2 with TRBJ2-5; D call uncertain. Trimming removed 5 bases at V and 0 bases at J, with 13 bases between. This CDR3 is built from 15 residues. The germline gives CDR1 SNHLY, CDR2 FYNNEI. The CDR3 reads CASSSLLQYQETQYF. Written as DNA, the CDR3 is TGTGCCAGCAGTAGCCTTTTACAGTACCAAGAGACCCAGTACTTC.

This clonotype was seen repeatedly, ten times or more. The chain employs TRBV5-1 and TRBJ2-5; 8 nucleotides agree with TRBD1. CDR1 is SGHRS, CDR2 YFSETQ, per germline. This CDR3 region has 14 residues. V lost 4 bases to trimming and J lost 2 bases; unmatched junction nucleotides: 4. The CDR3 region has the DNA TGCGCCAGCAGCCCGCGGACAGGGCAAGAGACCCAGTACTTC. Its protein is CASSPRTGQETQYF.

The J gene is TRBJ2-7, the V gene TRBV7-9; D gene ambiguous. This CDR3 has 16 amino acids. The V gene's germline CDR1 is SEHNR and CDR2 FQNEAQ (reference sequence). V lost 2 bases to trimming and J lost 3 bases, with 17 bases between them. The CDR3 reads CASSLSPGLTFYEQYF. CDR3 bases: TGTGCCAGCAGCTTATCTCCGGGTCTGACCTTCTACGAGCAGTACTTC.

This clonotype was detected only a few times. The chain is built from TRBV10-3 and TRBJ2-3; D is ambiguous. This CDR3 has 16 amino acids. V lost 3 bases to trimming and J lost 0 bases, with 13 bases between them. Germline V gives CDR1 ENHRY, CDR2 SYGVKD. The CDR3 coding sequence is TGTGCCATCAGTGAAACCTTTGTGGACAGCACAGATACGCAGTATTTT. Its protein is CAISETFVDSTDTQYF.

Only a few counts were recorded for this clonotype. The CDR3 loop is CASSPGTHNTGELFF. Written as DNA, the CDR3 is TGTGCCAGCAGCCCCGGGACACATAACACCGGGGAGCTGTTTTTT. The chain uses TRBV9 and TRBJ2-2; a weak D match, TRBD1 (6 bases). Germline lookup yields CDR1 SGDLS and CDR2 YYNGEE. The CDR3 length is 15 residues. Trimming pared 4 bases from V and 2 bases from J, leaving 12 bases between.